Below, 20 T cell receptor beta chains from the same sample are listed, as sequenced in a study of cytomegalovirus exposure and HLA in healthy donors. PCR amplification relied on 60 Vbeta primers (plus 13 Jbeta primers). The protocol was immunoSEQ multiplex PCR, while the TCRdb copy is restricted to in-frame clones and leaves out a portion. In the table there are 85,000 to 110,000 clones, 65% to 85% of which are singletons. Sequencing was carried out using PBMCs. These receptor sequences come from a man aged 50-60 years in good health and CMV-seropositive.

The gene calls are TRBV19 and TRBJ2-7; 7 bases are a match to TRBD1. V shed 5 bases, J shed 2 bases, and the junction held 3 bases outside the gene matches. The CDR3 loop spans 13 amino acids. The germline CDR1 and CDR2 sequences are LNHDA and SQIVND (reference sequence). As DNA, the CDR3 is TGTGCCAGTAGTCCCGGGACAGCCTACGAGCAGTACTTC. It specifies CASSPGTAYEQYF.

V is TRBV5-1 and J is TRBJ2-3; D gene unclear. Trimming left V 6 bases short and J 0 bases short, with 8 bases between. In germline, CDR1 is SGHRS, CDR2 YFSETQ. This CDR3 comprises 13 residues. CDR3 residues: CASNEASTDTQYF. The DNA for the CDR3 is TGCGCCAGCAATGAGGCTAGCACAGATACGCAGTATTTT.

This chain joins TRBV14 and TRBJ2-5, with TRBD2 identical over 13 bases. CDR1 and CDR2 from the germline V gene are SGHDN and FVKESK. Trimming removed 4 bases from V and 5 bases from J; junction bases left unmatched: 7. The CDR3 totals 16 residues. The chain's CDR3 is CASSRNGLAGVETQYF. The CDR3 bases are TGTGCCAGCAGCCGAAACGGACTAGCGGGAGTCGAGACCCAGTACTTC.

V usage is TRBV4-2 and J usage is TRBJ2-7, with 9 bases that match TRBD1. V trimming: 5 bases; J trimming: 5 bases; junction bases outside the gene matches: 10. This CDR3 region has 15 residues. Germline V gene lookup returns CDR1 LGHNA and CDR2 YNFKEQ. The CDR3 loop is CASSGSGTGTDEQYF. In DNA form, the CDR3 reads TGTGCCAGCAGCGGATCCGGGACAGGGACCGACGAGCAGTACTTC.

The gene calls are TRBV15 and TRBJ2-3; D is unclear. Trimming shortened V by 0 bases and J by 8 bases, and 6 bases separated the two germline ends. Germline V gives CDR1 LNHNV, CDR2 YYDKDF (reference sequence). The CDR3 has 12 amino acids. The CDR3 protein is CATSRDGATQYF. For the CDR3, the DNA is TGTGCCACCAGCAGAGATGGAGCTACGCAGTATTTT. The full variable domain, completed using reference TRBV15 and TRBJ2-3, is DAMVIQNPRYQVTQFGKPVTLSCSQTLNHNVMYWYQQKSSQAPKLLFHYYDKDFNNEADTPDNFQSRRPNTSFCFLDIRSPGLGDTAMYLCATSRDGATQYFGPGTRLTVL.

The chain is built from TRBV4-2 and TRBJ1-3; 8 nucleotides match TRBD1. The CDR3 extends over 15 amino acids. Germline CDR1 reads LGHNA; CDR2 reads YNFKEQ. The trim removed 4 bases at V and 5 bases at J, leaving 7 bases unmatched. The CDR3, as DNA: TGTGCCAGCAGCCGAACAGGGGGAGCACGAAACACCATATATTTT. Its translation is CASSRTGGARNTIYF.

This clone was seen more than once but under ten times. The rearrangement joins TRBV11-2 to TRBJ1-1, with D maybe TRBD1 (5 bases). Trimming left V 1 base short and J 8 bases short, with 8 bases between. Germline loops: CDR1 SGHAT, CDR2 FQNNGV. The CDR3 is 12 residues long. The CDR3 spells CASSLGTTEAFF. The CDR3 DNA is TGTGCCAGCAGCTTAGGGACAACCGAAGCTTTCTTT.

The chain recombines TRBV28 with TRBJ2-7; D not certain. The V end was cut by 3 bases, the J end by 9 bases, with 12 bases between. The length of the CDR3 is 12 residues. CDR1 and CDR2 from the germline V gene are MDHEN and SYDVKM. CDR3 amino acids: CASSLHPSGQYF. DNA for the CDR3: TGTGCCAGCAGTTTGCATCCCTCCGGGCAGTACTTC.

J is TRBJ2-7 and V is TRBV21-1; the table's D call, TRBD2, has no DNA check behind it. TRBV21-1 is designated a pseudogene. The CDR3 totals 17 residues. The CDR3 region is CASSKACGLAGVYEQYF. The DNA of the CDR3 is TGTGCCAGCAGCAAAGCGTGCGGACTAGCGGGAGTTTACGAGCAGTACTTC.

The table lists this clone with a few counts. Other nucleotide sequences in the sample specify the same CDR3. V gene TRBV29-1 combines with J gene TRBJ1-5, with TRBD1 matching over 8 bases. V gave up 4 bases and J gave up 3 bases; unmatched junction bases: 2. CDR1 is SQVTM and CDR2 is ANQGSEA in the germline V gene. CDR3 length equals 13 residues. Here the CDR3 reads CSVADRDNQPQHF. In nucleotides, the CDR3 is TGCAGCGTTGCGGACAGGGACAATCAGCCCCAGCATTTT.

This rearrangement joins TRBV27 to TRBJ2-7, with a possible D match to TRBD2 (5 bases). V was clipped by 1 base and J by 5 bases, with 15 bases between them. The CDR3 runs to 15 residues. Per germline, CDR1 MNHEY and CDR2 SMNVEV (reference sequence). CDR3 bases: TGTGCCAGCAGTTTATACGAGGGCGCGGGTGACGAGCAGTACTTC. Protein product: CASSLYEGAGDEQYF.

This clone has a handful of counts. The chain joins TRBV27 to TRBJ2-7; 12 bases map to TRBD2. The CDR3 consists of 14 residues. V dropped 5 bases and J dropped 6; count of bases not matched to a gene: 5. Germline CDR1 is MNHEY and CDR2 is SMNVEV (reference sequence). The CDR3 sequence is CASSAGGLAGEQYF. The CDR3 region has the DNA TGTGCCAGCAGTGCGGGGGGACTAGCGGGCGAGCAGTACTTC.

This chain connects TRBV14 to TRBJ2-5; possibly TRBD2 for D (6 bases). Germline CDR1 and CDR2: SGHDN and FVKESK. This CDR3 has 17 residues. V was pared by 6 bases and J by 3 bases, with 23 bases between. The DNA of the CDR3 is TGTGCCAGCAGTCAAACTATCGGGAGAATAGCGAAAGAGACCCAGTACTTC. Residues: CASSQTIGRIAKETQYF.

V and J are TRBV18 and TRBJ1-4; 7 bases are a match to TRBD1. CDR3 length equals 16 residues. CDR1 and CDR2 (germline): KGHSH, LQKENI. Unmatched junction bases numbered 8, after V lost 3 bases and J lost 4 bases. The CDR3 DNA reads as TGTGCCAGCTCACCGGAGGGGGACAGTCGTAATGAAAAACTGTTTTTT. Protein product: CASSPEGDSRNEKLFF. Drawing the rest from reference TRBV18 and TRBJ1-4, the complete variable domain is NAGVMQNPRHLVRRRGQEARLRCSPMKGHSHVYWYRQLPEEGLKFMVYLQKENIIDESGMPKERFSAEFPKEGPSILRIQQVVRGDSAAYFCASSPEGDSRNEKLFFGSGTQLSVL.

The V call is TRBV7-2, the J call TRBJ2-5; TRBD1 agrees at 10 bases. The V segment lost 5 bases and the J segment 2 bases; nucleotides outside the gene matches: 8. The germline gives CDR1 SGHTA, CDR2 FQGNSA. CDR3 length equals 16 residues. In DNA, the CDR3 is TGTGCCAGCAGCCCGGGGACAGGGGCTTGGCAAGAGACCCAGTACTTC. Its protein is CASSPGTGAWQETQYF.

The sample holds a few counts of this clone. The chain employs TRBV19 and TRBJ1-1, with D possibly TRBD1 on 5 matching bases. The CDR3 runs 14 residues. Germline assignment: CDR1 LNHDA and CDR2 SQIVND (reference sequence). V lost 6 bases, J lost 0 bases, and 11 bases lay in between. The CDR3 coding sequence is TGTGCCAGTAGGGACACGGCCATGAACACTGAAGCTTTCTTT. Translation: CASRDTAMNTEAFF.

V is TRBV10-3 and J is TRBJ2-1; 14 bases line up with TRBD2. CDR3 size: 14 residues. The V segment lost 10 bases and the J segment 6 bases; nucleotides outside the gene matches: 5. The germline gives CDR1 ENHRY, CDR2 SYGVKD. For the CDR3, the DNA is TGTGCCACCCACGGACTAGCGGGAGGCAATGAGCAGTTCTTC. Translated, it gives CATHGLAGGNEQFF.

This rearrangement joins TRBV27 to TRBJ2-7; possible D gene TRBD1, 5 bases. The ends were cut back, 8 bases at V and 5 bases at J, with 22 bases in the middle. Germline CDR1 reads MNHEY; CDR2 reads SMNVEV (reference sequence). This CDR3 comprises 15 residues. The CDR3 coding sequence is TGTGCCAGCTACTCCCGGGCAGGGAACAGTGACGAGCAGTACTTC. Protein: CASYSRAGNSDEQYF.

This sequence joins TRBV5-1 and TRBJ1-6; TRBD1 aligns across 7 bases. In germline, CDR1 is SGHRS, CDR2 YFSETQ. The trim removed 3 bases at V and 6 bases at J, leaving 3 bases unmatched. This CDR3 comprises 14 residues. The CDR3 here is CASSSGDSNSPLHF. Here the CDR3 DNA reads TGCGCCAGCAGCTCAGGGGACAGTAATTCACCCCTCCACTTT.

This clone came up a few times. The V call is TRBV6-6, the J call TRBJ2-3, with 7 bases matching TRBD2. CDR1 and CDR2 from the germline V gene are MNHNY and SVGAGI (reference sequence). The CDR3 sequence is 15 residues long. The V segment lost 6 bases and the J segment 0 bases; nucleotides outside the gene matches: 6. The CDR3 DNA is TGTGCCAGCAGACACCAGCGGGGCAGCACAGATACGCAGTATTTT. Amino acid sequence: CASRHQRGSTDTQYF.